A single T cell receptor beta chain is shown here with its context. The target antigen is unknown. The V and J ends lost 8 bases and 5 bases respectively, with 14 bases between them. The CDR3 loop spans 13 amino acids. Germline V gives CDR1 KGHDR, CDR2 SFDVKD. These data originate in a study of blood T cells in healthy people across ages. Study observations and caveats: Long-lived and aged donors differed, with more naive CD4+ cells and higher diversity in the long-lived.

A second PCR of 7 to 11 cycles used a sample-barcoded 5' primer and a J-beta primer mix. TCRdb reanalysed the 5' RACE reads using MiXCR and keeps one entry per CDR3 protein. The sample lists 800,000 or so distinct CDR3 sequences, about 59% seen once, with around 30% in the top ten. Sequenced: blood. The sequence derives from a man aged 30-40 years in good health. V and J are TRBV24-1 and TRBJ2-5; D is ambiguous. The CDR3 is CATTAAYGETQYF. The CDR3 DNA sequence: TGTGCCACCACGGCGGCCTATGGCGAGACCCAGTACTTC.